This is a list of T cell receptor beta chains from one sample in a study of T cell repertoires in aging, cancer and after chemotherapy. Each CDR3 protein gets one entry after TCRdb re-called the multiplex PCR reads with MiXCR. The sample includes about 2,000 distinct CDR3 sequences, under 35% seen only once; the top ten take about 51%. The sample was blood. Receptors originate from a human donor with a blood cancer. CDR3s include the opening cysteine and the closing phenylalanine or tryptophan. D genes are given only for firm matches. The size field is filled for only some rows; it gives once, few, many or a size class.

j_call: TRBJ2-5; clone_size: .; v_call: TRBV5-6; d_call: TRBD2; cdr3_nt: TGTGCCAGCAGCTTGTTCGGCCTAGCGGGGGGGCAGGAGACCCAGTACTTC; cdr3_aa: CASSLFGLAGGQETQYF
j_call: TRBJ2-3; clone_size: .; v_call: TRBV12-3/TRBV12-4; d_call: .; cdr3_nt: TGTGCCAGCAGTGAAGCAACCCCTAGCAGTACGCAGTATTTT; cdr3_aa: CASSEATPSSTQYF
j_call: TRBJ1-1; clone_size: few; v_call: TRBV5-6; d_call: TRBD1; cdr3_nt: TGTGCCAGCAGCTTCTTGAGGACAGGGCGGGAGACTGAAGCTTTCTTT; cdr3_aa: CASSFLRTGRETEAFF
j_call: TRBJ1-5; clone_size: few; v_call: TRBV7-2; d_call: .; cdr3_nt: TGTGCCAGCAGCTTAGACTTACAGCCCCAGCATTTT; cdr3_aa: CASSLDLQPQHF
j_call: TRBJ1-1; clone_size: .; v_call: TRBV6-1; d_call: .; cdr3_nt: TGTGCCAGCAGTTATCGTGAAGCTGAAGCTTTCTTT; cdr3_aa: CASSYREAEAFF
j_call: TRBJ2-2; clone_size: few; v_call: TRBV11-2; d_call: .; cdr3_nt: TGTGCCAGCAGCTTAGAGGTCCTCGGGGAGCTGTTTTTT; cdr3_aa: CASSLEVLGELFF
j_call: TRBJ2-3; clone_size: .; v_call: TRBV5-1; d_call: TRBD2; cdr3_nt: TGCGCCAGCAGCTCACTTCTAGCGGGGGGTACAGATACGCAGTATTTT; cdr3_aa: CASSSLLAGGTDTQYF
j_call: TRBJ2-3; clone_size: medium-sized; v_call: TRBV6-5; d_call: TRBD1; cdr3_nt: TGTGCCAGCAGCGGCAGGGGGCGCCGAGATACGCAGTATTTT; cdr3_aa: CASSGRGRRDTQYF
j_call: TRBJ2-1; clone_size: .; v_call: TRBV5-6; d_call: TRBD1; cdr3_nt: TGTGCCAGCAGCTCCTCGGGACAGGTCTACAATGAGCAGTTCTTC; cdr3_aa: CASSSSGQVYNEQFF
j_call: TRBJ1-3; clone_size: medium-sized; v_call: TRBV6-5; d_call: .; cdr3_nt: TGTGCCAGCGCAGGGGCCGGAAACACCATATATTTT; cdr3_aa: CASAGAGNTIYF
j_call: TRBJ1-2; clone_size: .; v_call: TRBV6-5; d_call: .; cdr3_nt: TGTGCCATCAGTTACTCAAAGGGGCCCAGCTATGGCTACACCTTC; cdr3_aa: CAISYSKGPSYGYTF
j_call: TRBJ1-6; clone_size: medium-sized; v_call: TRBV30; d_call: TRBD1; cdr3_nt: TGTGCCTGGACGGCACAGGGGCCGAATTCACCCCTCCACTTT; cdr3_aa: CAWTAQGPNSPLHF
j_call: TRBJ2-1; clone_size: .; v_call: TRBV6-4; d_call: TRBD1; cdr3_nt: TGTGCCAGCAGCCCCGGGACAGGGTCCCACTACAATGAGCAGTTCTTC; cdr3_aa: CASSPGTGSHYNEQFF
j_call: TRBJ1-2; clone_size: .; v_call: TRBV27; d_call: TRBD1; cdr3_nt: TGTGCCAGCAGTCTTGGACAGGGAGATGGCTACACCTTC; cdr3_aa: CASSLGQGDGYTF
j_call: TRBJ1-5; clone_size: few; v_call: TRBV6-5; d_call: .; cdr3_nt: TGTGCCAGCAAGAGGGCATGGGGCAATCAGCCCCAGCATTTT; cdr3_aa: CASKRAWGNQPQHF
j_call: TRBJ2-7; clone_size: .; v_call: TRBV7-2; d_call: .; cdr3_nt: TGTGCCAGCAGCCTAGGGCGGACAGCCTACGAGCAGTACTTC; cdr3_aa: CASSLGRTAYEQYF
j_call: TRBJ2-2; clone_size: few; v_call: TRBV6-1; d_call: TRBD2; cdr3_nt: TGTGCCAGCAGGGGGACTAGCGGGGGGATCGGGGAGCTGTTTTTT; cdr3_aa: CASRGTSGGIGELFF
j_call: TRBJ2-3; clone_size: hyperexpanded; v_call: TRBV20-1; d_call: TRBD2; cdr3_nt: TGCAGTGCTAGGCCCGGTGGGCTAGCGGGGGGTGACATCAACACAGATACGCAGTATTTT; cdr3_aa: CSARPGGLAGGDINTDTQYF
j_call: TRBJ2-1; clone_size: medium-sized; v_call: TRBV6-1; d_call: TRBD2; cdr3_nt: TGTGCCAGCAGTCGGACTAGCGGGGGTTCTACCTACAATGAGCAGTTCTTC; cdr3_aa: CASSRTSGGSTYNEQFF
j_call: TRBJ1-2; clone_size: .; v_call: TRBV6-1; d_call: TRBD1; cdr3_nt: TGTGCCAGCAGTGACCCCCGGGACAGGGGGCAAGCTAACTATGGCTACACCTTC; cdr3_aa: CASSDPRDRGQANYGYTF
j_call: TRBJ2-7; clone_size: few; v_call: TRBV12-3/TRBV12-4; d_call: .; cdr3_nt: TGTGCCAGCAGTTTACGGGGTCGAAGCTCCTACGAGCAGTACTTC; cdr3_aa: CASSLRGRSSYEQYF
j_call: TRBJ1-2; clone_size: hyperexpanded; v_call: TRBV5-4; d_call: TRBD1; cdr3_nt: TGTGCCAGCAGCGTACGACAGGGGGACATTGGCTACACCTTC; cdr3_aa: CASSVRQGDIGYTF
j_call: TRBJ2-4; clone_size: .; v_call: TRBV28; d_call: .; cdr3_nt: TGTGCCAGCGGGTTGACAGCAGTCGGGGCCAAAAACATTCAGTACTTC; cdr3_aa: CASGLTAVGAKNIQYF
j_call: TRBJ1-3; clone_size: .; v_call: TRBV7-2; d_call: .; cdr3_nt: TGTGCCAGCAGCTTAACTGGGTGGGAGGCTGGAAACACCATATATTTT; cdr3_aa: CASSLTGWEAGNTIYF
j_call: TRBJ2-1; clone_size: .; v_call: TRBV7-2; d_call: .; cdr3_nt: TGTGCCAGCAGCTTGGGCGGGGTTCGTGAGCAGTTCTTC; cdr3_aa: CASSLGGVREQFF
j_call: TRBJ2-3; clone_size: .; v_call: TRBV4-2; d_call: TRBD1; cdr3_nt: TGTGCCAGCAGCCTCCAGGGGGTGTCCGACACTAGCACAGATACGCAGTATTTT; cdr3_aa: CASSLQGVSDTSTDTQYF
j_call: TRBJ1-2; clone_size: few; v_call: TRBV5-4; d_call: .; cdr3_nt: TGTGCCAGCAGCTTGGGGGAATCGGCCAGATTTGGCTACACCTTC; cdr3_aa: CASSLGESARFGYTF
j_call: TRBJ1-4; clone_size: .; v_call: TRBV6-6; d_call: .; cdr3_nt: TGTGCCAGCAGCCTGGACGCAACTAATGAAAAACTGTTTTTT; cdr3_aa: CASSLDATNEKLFF
j_call: TRBJ2-1; clone_size: few; v_call: TRBV14; d_call: TRBD2; cdr3_nt: TGTGCCAGCAGCTCCGGGACTAGCCCAGTCAATGAGCAGTTCTTC; cdr3_aa: CASSSGTSPVNEQFF
j_call: TRBJ2-7; clone_size: .; v_call: TRBV6-1; d_call: TRBD1; cdr3_nt: TGTGCCAGCAGGCAAGGGACAGGCACCTACGAGCAGTACTTC; cdr3_aa: CASRQGTGTYEQYF
j_call: TRBJ1-2; clone_size: .; v_call: TRBV19; d_call: .; cdr3_nt: TGTGCCAGTAGCCGGGACGGTAACTATGGCTACACCTTC; cdr3_aa: CASSRDGNYGYTF
j_call: TRBJ2-3; clone_size: .; v_call: TRBV24-1; d_call: .; cdr3_nt: TGTGCCACCAGCGTTACTCGCCCGGGCATAGATACGCAGTATTTT; cdr3_aa: CATSVTRPGIDTQYF
j_call: TRBJ2-3; clone_size: few; v_call: TRBV5-4; d_call: TRBD2; cdr3_nt: TGTGCCAGCAGCCGACGGGGGGGCAGCACAGATACGCAGTATTTT; cdr3_aa: CASSRRGGSTDTQYF
j_call: TRBJ2-5; clone_size: .; v_call: TRBV12-3/TRBV12-4; d_call: .; cdr3_nt: TGTGCCAGCAGCCAAGTAGGCAGGGAGTGGGAGACCCAGTACTTC; cdr3_aa: CASSQVGREWETQYF
j_call: TRBJ1-2; clone_size: medium-sized; v_call: TRBV6-5; d_call: .; cdr3_nt: TGTGCCAGCAGGGGAACAGTACTTAACTATGGCTACACCTTC; cdr3_aa: CASRGTVLNYGYTF
j_call: TRBJ2-7; clone_size: .; v_call: TRBV15; d_call: .; cdr3_nt: TGTGCCACCAGCAGGGATTCCGGGAACTACGAGCAGTACTTC; cdr3_aa: CATSRDSGNYEQYF
j_call: TRBJ2-1; clone_size: few; v_call: TRBV27; d_call: .; cdr3_nt: TGTGCCAGCAGTTTATCGCACAGGGAGCAGTTCTTC; cdr3_aa: CASSLSHREQFF
j_call: TRBJ1-1; clone_size: .; v_call: TRBV20-1; d_call: .; cdr3_nt: TGCAGTGTGTGGGAGGGGCAGGCTTTCTTT; cdr3_aa: CSVWEGQAFF
j_call: TRBJ2-5; clone_size: medium-sized; v_call: TRBV6-5; d_call: .; cdr3_nt: TGTGCCAGCAGCAACGGTGCAGTCGGTAGAGAGACCCAGTACTTC; cdr3_aa: CASSNGAVGRETQYF
j_call: TRBJ2-5; clone_size: once; v_call: TRBV20-1; d_call: TRBD2; cdr3_nt: TGCAGTGCTAGTCCTAGCGGGGGGTACCAAGAGACCCAGTACTTC; cdr3_aa: CSASPSGGYQETQYF
j_call: TRBJ1-5; clone_size: few; v_call: TRBV18; d_call: .; cdr3_nt: TGTGCCAGCTCACCCGGGGGGCCAAATCAGCCCCAGCATTTT; cdr3_aa: CASSPGGPNQPQHF
j_call: TRBJ1-2; clone_size: once; v_call: TRBV24-1; d_call: .; cdr3_nt: TGTGCCACCAGTGATTTGTTTAGTGGCTACACCTTC; cdr3_aa: CATSDLFSGYTF
j_call: TRBJ1-3; clone_size: few; v_call: TRBV6-1; d_call: .; cdr3_nt: TGTGCCAGCAGTTTGACAGTCTCTGGAAACACCATATATTTT; cdr3_aa: CASSLTVSGNTIYF
j_call: TRBJ2-7; clone_size: .; v_call: TRBV5-4; d_call: TRBD1; cdr3_nt: TGTGCCAGCAGCCCTTCTATGGGACAGGGGGCCGAGCAGTACTTC; cdr3_aa: CASSPSMGQGAEQYF
j_call: TRBJ2-7; clone_size: medium-sized; v_call: TRBV13; d_call: .; cdr3_nt: TGTGCCAGCCGACGTGGAGGGGACGAGCAGTACTTC; cdr3_aa: CASRRGGDEQYF
j_call: TRBJ2-2; clone_size: .; v_call: TRBV7-2; d_call: TRBD2; cdr3_nt: TGTGCCAGCAGCCGCGGGGGGATCGGGGAGCTGTTTTTT; cdr3_aa: CASSRGGIGELFF
j_call: TRBJ2-7; clone_size: few; v_call: TRBV5-6; d_call: TRBD1; cdr3_nt: TGTGCCAGCAGCTGGGACAGGGGGCTCTCCTACGAGCAGTACTTC; cdr3_aa: CASSWDRGLSYEQYF
j_call: TRBJ2-3; clone_size: medium-sized; v_call: TRBV30; d_call: TRBD1; cdr3_nt: TGTGCCTGGGGGGGACAGGGAGGGACGCAGTATTTT; cdr3_aa: CAWGGQGGTQYF